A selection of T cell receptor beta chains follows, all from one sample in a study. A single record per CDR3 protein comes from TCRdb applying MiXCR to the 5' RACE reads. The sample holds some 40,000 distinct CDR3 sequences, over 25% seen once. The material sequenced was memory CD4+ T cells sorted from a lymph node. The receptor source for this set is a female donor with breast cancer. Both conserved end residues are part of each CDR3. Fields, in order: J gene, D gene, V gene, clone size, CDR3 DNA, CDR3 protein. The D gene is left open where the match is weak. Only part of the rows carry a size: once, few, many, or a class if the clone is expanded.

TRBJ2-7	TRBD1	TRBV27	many	TGTGCCATCATCAGGTCGACAGGGGGCTACGAGCAGTACTTC	CAIIRSTGGYEQYF
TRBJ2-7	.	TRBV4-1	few	TGCGCCAGCAGCCAAGTCGGCAGGCGAATCTACGAGCGGTACTTC	CASSQVGRRIYERYF
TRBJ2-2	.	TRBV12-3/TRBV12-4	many	TGTGCCAGCAGTCCCGGGGGTGCCGGGGAGCTGTTTTTT	CASSPGGAGELFF
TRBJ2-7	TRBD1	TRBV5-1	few	TGCGCCAGCAGCTTGGCCCAGGGGACAGACTACGAGCAGTACTTC	CASSLAQGTDYEQYF
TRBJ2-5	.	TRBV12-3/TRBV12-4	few	TGTGCCAGCAGCCCTGCGGGCCTGAAAGGGACCCAGTACTTC	CASSPAGLKGTQYF
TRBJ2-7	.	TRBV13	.	TGTGCCAGCAGCTTAGGCCTAGGGGAGCAGTACTTC	CASSLGLGEQYF
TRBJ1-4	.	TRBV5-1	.	TGCGCCAGCAGCTTGGGACAGCATGGAGCTAATGAAAAACTGTTTTTT	CASSLGQHGANEKLFF
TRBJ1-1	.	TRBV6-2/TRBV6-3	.	TGTGCCAGCAGTTACCCCCTGAACACTGTAGCTTTCTTT	CASSYPLNTVAFF
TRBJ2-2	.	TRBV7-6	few	TGTGCCAGCAGCTATAGGGTGAACACCGGGGAGCTGTTTTTT	CASSYRVNTGELFF
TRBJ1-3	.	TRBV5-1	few	TGCGCCAGCAGCTCAGAGCCTGGAAACACCATACATTTT	CASSSEPGNTIHF
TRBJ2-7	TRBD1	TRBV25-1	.	TGTGCCAGCAGGGGACAGACCTACGAGCAGTACTTC	CASRGQTYEQYF
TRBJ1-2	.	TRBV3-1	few	TGTGCCAGCAGCCAAGAATTCTTCACCTTC	CASSQEFFTF
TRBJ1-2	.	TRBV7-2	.	TGTGCCAGCAGCTTAAACAGAGACTATGGCTACACCTTC	CASSLNRDYGYTF
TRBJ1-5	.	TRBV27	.	TGTGCCAGCAGTTTATCCCTTTATCAGCCCCAGCATTTT	CASSLSLYQPQHF
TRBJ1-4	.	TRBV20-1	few	TGCAGTGCCATAGATGGGGTTACTAATGAAAAACTGTTTTTT	CSAIDGVTNEKLFF
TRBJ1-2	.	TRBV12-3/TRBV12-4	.	TGTGCCAGCAGTTTAGACTTTAACTATGGCTACACCTTC	CASSLDFNYGYTF